This T cell receptor beta chain was identified during a study of T-cell reconstitution after alpha-beta-depleted transplantation in children. For this clonotype: No antigen is known for it.

Whole-study findings and limits: Some patients' high day-60 TCRbeta diversity was attributed to recipient cells surviving conditioning. Two months or so post-transplant, alpha-beta T cells reportedly derived from several hundred expanded graft clones.

Preparation of the TCRbeta library involved a method that used unique molecular identifiers. MiXCR, applied by TCRdb to the PCR reads, yields one record per CDR3 protein. The sample has about 870,000 distinct CDR3 sequences; 15% to 20% are singletons. CDR1 is MNHNS and CDR2 is SASEGT in the germline V gene. The ends lost 6 bases at V and 1 base at J; junction bases unmatched: 6. The CDR3 runs to 15 residues. Sequencing used PBMCs, mostly from graft donor cells, obtained 360 days after TCRalphabeta/CD19-depleted stem cell transplant. V and J are TRBV6-1 and TRBJ2-7, with TRBD1 matching 10 bases. The source of this sequence is a male patient under 18 who had a stem cell transplant for acute lymphoblastic leukemia, so the T cells may come from the graft donor. The chain's CDR3 is CASSRLDRGSYEQYF. In DNA form, the CDR3 reads TGTGCCAGCAGCCGCCTGGACAGGGGGTCCTACGAGCAGTACTTC.